This TCR beta chain was identified in a study of response to subunit inactivated influenza vaccine (dated by TCRdb to the late 2010s). Some background on the complete study: Deep quantitative T cell receptor repertoire profiling was used in the study to track responses to a trivalent subunit inactivated influenza vaccine.

The paper's findings and limits, for the study overall: The authors proposed that each seasonal influenza vaccination may bring in only a limited number of new T cells.

There are a few counts of this clonotype. Its target antigen remains unknown. Qualities for individual bases were not recorded, and no much larger clone is one base off. V is cut back by 6 bases and J by 2 bases, with 17 bases in the junction unmatched. CDR1 is given as DFQATT and CDR2 as SNEGSKA, both from the germline V gene (reference sequence). Counted from cysteine to phenylalanine, this CDR3 has 19 amino acids. The DNA shown is the 57-base CDR3, in frame from base 1. The receptor library was made with RT-PCR. Sequencing relied on an Illumina HiSeq 2500. TCRdb ran its own pipeline on the public reads, namely fastp trimming at Q25 and MiXCR clone calling, and kept in-frame beta chains. Rows are unified per CDR3 protein, each entry keeping the most common DNA and genes. This sample gives about 780,000 distinct CDR3 sequences in total; approximately 18% of them show up just once. The top ten hold approximately 11% of the sample.

The sequenced sample was PBMCs from blood, obtained 5 days after vaccination. The V and J segments used are TRBV20-1 and TRBJ2-1, and TRBD2 aligns with 12 junction nucleotides. The receptor was isolated from a man in his forties or fifties who received an inactivated influenza vaccine. Donor details come from another sample of the same person, matched by shared clones. The CDR3 amino acid sequence is: CSAASGGGTTLYTYNEQFF. DNA sequence: TGCAGTGCCGCTAGCGGGGGGGGGACTACACTTTATACCTACAATGAGCAGTTCTTC.